This TCR beta chain derives from a study of human T cells and chemical hapten exposure. Overall study findings and caveats: With alopecia, donors may have immune responses unlike healthy people's.

TCRdb reprocessed the RACE reads with MiXCR, giving one entry per CDR3 protein. The sample consists of 65,000 to 85,000 distinct CDR3 sequences, about a tenth of them appearing once. The time point: patch test 1, 2 weeks after DPC sensitization. Treatment denoted: therapeutic diphenylcyclopropenone sensitization with weekly scalp DPC. The V and J ends lost 6 bases and 2 bases respectively, with 4 bases between them. The CDR3 is 11 amino acids. Germline V CDR1 and CDR2: MNHEY, SMNVEV (reference sequence). This clonotype has ten or more counts. Its antigen is unidentified. The clonotype comes from a woman between 50 and 59 years old with alopecia areata. Some clones in this sample may be carry-over from other donors' samples. The sequencing used whole blood, collected in connection with sensitization to the hapten diphenylcyclopropenone (DPC). J is TRBJ2-5 and V is TRBV27; D unclear. As DNA, the CDR3 is TGTGCCAGCAGACGGCAAGAGACCCAGTACTTC. Protein: CASRRQETQYF.